Given below is one T cell receptor (beta chain) in context. The CDR3 loop spans 14 amino acids. The V end lost 0 bases, the J end lost 4 bases, and 7 bases lay between the germline ends. CDR1 and CDR2 from the germline V gene are MDHEN and SYDVKM. TCRdb keeps only in-frame clones here, not all; method: immunoSEQ multiplex PCR. The table shows around 76,000 clones, with roughly nine tenths occurring only once. This sample is drawn from a study of OX40 agonist ivuxolimab in advanced cancers. The source was CD4+ or CD8+ T cells sorted from blood, collected in a trial of the OX40 agonist ivuxolimab. This TCR was sampled from an adult with an advanced solid tumor such as melanoma, head and neck, liver or kidney cancer. The chain is built from TRBV28 and TRBJ1-3; D is uncertain. The CDR3 protein is CASSLWAGGNTIYF. DNA of the CDR3: TGTGCCAGCAGTTTATGGGCCGGGGGAAACACCATATATTTT. The full variable domain, completed using reference TRBV28 and TRBJ1-3, is DVKVTQSSRYLVKRTGEKVFLECVQDMDHENMFWYRQDPGLGLRLIYFSYDVKMKEKGDIPEGYSVSREKKERFSLILESASTNQTSMYLCASSLWAGGNTIYFGEGSWLTVV.